This TCR beta chain is from a study of molecular identifiers for immune sequencing clone quantification. Points from the study as a whole: With a barcode shared among identical TCR molecules, highly expanded clone sizes could be underestimated. Clones that had above 20 RNA copies took up over 99% of effector molecules but under 1% in naive cells.

In regard to this clonotype: Its antigen is still unknown. This may come from a read error, since a much larger clone is one base off.

Germline V gives CDR1 GTSNPN, CDR2 SVGIG (reference sequence). This CDR3 spans 14 amino acids. TCRdb recomputed calls from the PCR reads with MiXCR, one row per CDR3 protein. The sample contains some 320,000 distinct CDR3 sequences, roughly 24% of which appear only once. Between about 20,000 and 1,100,000 sorted cells, with 10%, 30% or 50% RNA, yielded naive CD8 libraries. Sequenced sample: naive CD8+ T cells from blood, with Jurkat cell RNA spiked in. This sample's subset: FACS-sorted CD8+CD4-CCR7+CD45RA+ naive T cells. This clonotype was obtained from a human donor in good health. Some libraries in this study had Jurkat cell RNA spiked in. The chain links TRBV30 to TRBJ2-2; tentative D call: TRBD2 (5 bases). The chain's CDR3 is CAWSRTGLAGEPFF. In nucleotides, the CDR3 is TGTGCCTGGAGCCGTACGGGGTTGGCCGGGGAGCCGTTTTTT.